This T cell receptor (beta chain) was sequenced in a study of cytomegalovirus exposure and HLA in healthy donors. The study's findings and limits: Specificity for CMV antigens was confirmed in vitro for three of the CMV-associated chains.

60 Vbeta and 13 Jbeta primers were used in PCR. Generated by immunoSEQ multiplex PCR, the TCRdb table keeps only in-frame clones and is missing some. The top ten hold approximately 0.47% of the sample, which has around 210,000 clones, 78% seen once. Germline loops: CDR1 PRHDT, CDR2 FYEKMQ (reference sequence). The CDR3 runs 14 residues. V was clipped by 5 bases and J by 9 bases; unmatched bases: 6. Details on this clone: What it binds is not known.

The sequenced sample consisted of PBMCs. This chain joins TRBV13 and TRBJ2-1, with TRBD2 matching 11 bases. This receptor was identified in a boy younger than 18 in good health and CMV-seronegative. Written as DNA, the CDR3 is TGTGCCAGCAGCATATTAGCGGGGGGGAGTGAGCAGTTCTTC. It is translated as CASSILAGGSEQFF. Full variable domain (rest looked up from reference TRBV13 and TRBJ2-1): AAGVIQSPRHLIKEKRETATLKCYPIPRHDTVYWYQQGPGQDPQFLISFYEKMQSDKGSIPDRFSAQQFSDYHSELNMSSLELGDSALYFCASSILAGGSEQFFGPGTRLTVL.